The present entry profiles one T cell receptor beta chain with its context. Its antigen is not known. Losses at the gene ends were 2 bases for V and 7 bases for J; bases not matched to a gene: 4. The CDR3 consists of 15 residues. CDR1 and CDR2 (germline): MNHEY, SVGAGI. This entry comes from a study of T cell responses to AZD1222 COVID-19 vaccine. Whole-study findings and limits: Unmutated variant regions are reportedly the target of nearly half of TCRs that are spike-specific. Following two doses of AZD1222, Spike-specific TCR breadth and depth rose.

The method was immunoSEQ multiplex PCR; TCRdb's version includes in-frame clones alone and lacks a portion of them. Of almost 95,000 clones in the sample, around 84% were seen once. Pooling of second doses given at about 4 or about 12 weeks was done. This chain joins TRBV6-5 and TRBJ2-1; 11 nucleotides line up with TRBD2. Sequenced here: peripheral blood, sampled 28 days after the second AZD1222 dose. This sequence originates from an adult who received the AZD1222 COVID-19 vaccine. This chain's CDR3 is CASSYRLAGWNEQFF. CDR3 DNA sequence: TGTGCCAGCAGTTACAGACTAGCGGGGTGGAATGAGCAGTTCTTC.